Following are 25 T cell receptor beta chains from one sample sequenced in a study of beta chain features in type 1 diabetes. Since all of the isolated RNA was reverse transcribed, expressed TCRB transcripts were what got sequenced. Produced via immunoSEQ multiplex PCR; TCRdb's table is partial and in-frame only. This repertoire shows approximately 150,000 clones, about 9.4% found once; its top ten account for around 1.2%. The sequencing input was naive CD4+ T cells from blood. The receptors derive from a man aged 18 to 29 in good health.

This clone was observed a few times. This rearrangement joins TRBV9 to TRBJ1-2; 10 nucleotides align to TRBD1. Germline V gene data show CDR1 as SGDLS and CDR2 as YYNGEE. The CDR3 is 15 amino acids. V was clipped by 4 bases and J by 3 bases; unmatched bases: 6. The CDR3 nucleotides read TGTGCCAGCAGCTCTCCGGGACAGGGGCACTATGGCTACACCTTC. It yields the protein CASSSPGQGHYGYTF.

This chain links TRBV4-3 with TRBJ2-2; perhaps TRBD2 as D (6 bases). The V gene lost 3 bases and the J gene lost 5 bases, with 13 bases spanning the gap. The germline gives CDR1 LGHNA, CDR2 YSLEER. The CDR3 consists of 15 residues. The CDR3 DNA reads as TGCGCCAGCAGCCATCCCGGGAGCGGTACCGGGGAGCTGTTTTTT. Encoded protein: CASSHPGSGTGELFF.

This clone has more than one count but fewer than ten. The chain employs TRBV7-2 and TRBJ1-5; D not certain. Germline CDR1 is SGHTA and CDR2 is FQGNSA. The CDR3 loop spans 15 amino acids. V lost 5 bases and J 1 base, leaving 12 bases between the germline ends. The CDR3 sequence: CASSPDYGSNQPQHF. DNA of the CDR3: TGTGCCAGCAGCCCTGACTATGGGAGCAATCAGCCCCAGCATTTT.

V usage is TRBV6-6 and J usage is TRBJ1-5, with D possibly matching TRBD1 (5 bases). The ends were cut back, 2 bases at V and 0 bases at J, with 11 bases in the middle. The CDR3 spans 16 residues. Germline CDR1 MNHNY, CDR2 SVGAGI (reference sequence). CDR3 protein: CASSYDRTNSNQPQHF. The CDR3 nucleotides are TGTGCCAGCAGTTACGACAGAACGAATAGCAATCAGCCCCAGCATTTT.

J is TRBJ2-5 and V is TRBV6-1; a possible D gene is TRBD1 (6 bases). The CDR3 consists of 15 residues. The V end was cut by 1 base, the J end by 5 bases, with 14 bases between. Germline lookup yields CDR1 MNHNS and CDR2 SASEGT. In DNA, the CDR3 is TGTGCCAGCAGTGAAGTTCCCAACAGGGCGGAGACCCAGTACTTC. As protein: CASSEVPNRAETQYF.

This clone was seen only a few times. The chain couples TRBV2 to TRBJ2-2, with no clear D. Germline CDR1 SNHLY, CDR2 FYNNEI. CDR3 size: 14 residues. Between the trimmed V and J ends, which lost 2 bases and 2 bases, there was a span of 6 bases. The CDR3 DNA sequence: TGTGCCAGCAGTGAATCCCTTAACACCGGGGAGCTGTTTTTT. The encoded protein is CASSESLNTGELFF.

CDR3 in DNA: TGTGCCATCAGTGAGTCAAAGGACAGGGGGCTTGACTACACCTTC. Translation: CAISESKDRGLDYTF. The chain carries TRBV10-3 and TRBJ1-2; 11 positions match TRBD1. Germline values: CDR1 ENHRY, CDR2 SYGVKD. J gave up 10 bases and V 0 bases, and 7 bases lay outside the gene matches. The CDR3 covers 15 residues.

CDR3 DNA sequence: TGTGCCAGCAGCTTGGAACCCCTCGGGACACCAAGTTCACCCCTCCACTTT. It encodes CASSLEPLGTPSSPLHF. The chain joins TRBV7-2 to TRBJ1-6; D perhaps matches TRBD1 (6 bases). This CDR3 comprises 17 residues. The V end was cut by 3 bases, the J end by 9 bases, with 21 bases between. Germline values: CDR1 SGHTA, CDR2 FQGNSA.

The CDR3 protein is CASSPPGKAFDYGYTF. DNA of the CDR3: TGTGCCAGCAGTCCCCCAGGGAAAGCTTTTGACTATGGCTACACCTTC. The V call is TRBV28, the J call TRBJ1-2; perhaps TRBD1 as D (5 bases). V dropped 5 bases and J dropped 3 bases, with 19 bases sitting between them. CDR1 is MDHEN, CDR2 SYDVKM, per germline. This CDR3 has 16 residues.

This clone was counted a few times. The genes are TRBV9 and TRBJ2-2, with TRBD1 matching over 10 bases. Germline assignment: CDR1 SGDLS and CDR2 YYNGEE. The length of the CDR3 is 15 residues. V lost 0 bases to trimming and J lost 6 bases; unmatched junction nucleotides: 2. The CDR3 here is CASSVVDRGSGELFF. For the CDR3, the DNA is TGTGCCAGCAGCGTAGTGGACAGGGGGTCCGGGGAGCTGTTTTTT.

The chain is built from TRBV25-1 and TRBJ2-1; D gene uncertain. Germline CDR1 is MGHDK and CDR2 is SYGVNS. Trimming pared 8 bases from V and 0 bases from J, leaving 11 bases between. This CDR3 contains 14 residues. This CDR3 reads CASENPSSYNEQFF. CDR3 DNA sequence: TGTGCCAGCGAAAACCCGAGCTCCTACAATGAGCAGTTCTTC.

This clone was counted a few times. V gene TRBV19 combines with J gene TRBJ2-5; 14 bases are a match to TRBD2. The J segment lost 2 bases and the V segment lost 5 bases, leaving 7 bases of the junction unmatched. Germline-derived CDR1 and CDR2 are LNHDA and SQIVND (reference sequence). The CDR3 is 17 amino acids. CDR3 amino acids: CASSRRTSGGRQETQYF. The DNA for the CDR3 is TGTGCCAGTAGTCGACGGACTAGCGGGGGGAGACAAGAGACCCAGTACTTC. The variable domain in full, with the rest retrieved from reference TRBV19 and TRBJ2-5, is DGGITQSPKYLFRKEGQNVTLSCEQNLNHDAMYWYRQDPGQGLRLIYYSQIVNDFQKGDIAEGYSVSREKKESFPLTVTSAQKNPTAFYLCASSRRTSGGRQETQYFGPGTRLLVL.

The chain has TRBV4-2 and TRBJ2-4, with 10 nucleotides matching TRBD2. Per germline, CDR1 LGHNA and CDR2 YNFKEQ. This CDR3 spans 17 amino acids. V was pared by 0 bases and J by 4 bases, with 6 bases of the junction left unmatched. Here the CDR3 reads CASSQDQERGGKNIQYF. As DNA, the CDR3 is TGTGCCAGCAGCCAAGATCAGGAGCGGGGGGGTAAAAACATTCAGTACTTC.

Only a few counts were recorded for this clone. V usage is TRBV30 and J usage is TRBJ1-2, with TRBD1 matching 9 bases. The germline gives CDR1 GTSNPN, CDR2 SVGIG (reference sequence). V lost 2 bases and J lost 8; bases outside the gene matches: 6. The CDR3 runs 13 residues. The CDR3 spells CAWSPQGAGGYTF. The CDR3 DNA follows: TGTGCCTGGAGTCCACAGGGGGCGGGAGGCTACACCTTC.

This sequence joins TRBV7-9 and TRBJ2-3; 7 nucleotides match TRBD1. V gave up 7 bases and J gave up 4 bases; unmatched junction bases: 5. The CDR3 is made up of 13 amino acids. Germline-derived CDR1 and CDR2 are SEHNR and FQNEAQ (reference sequence). CDR3 protein: CASKVGGPDTQYF. CDR3 nucleotides: TGTGCCAGCAAAGTAGGGGGCCCAGATACGCAGTATTTT.

This chain links TRBV5-1 with TRBJ2-7; TRBD2 matches 7 bases. CDR3 length: 16 amino acids. CDR1 and CDR2 (germline): SGHRS, YFSETQ. V trimming: 0 bases; J trimming: 0 bases; junction bases outside the gene matches: 6. The chain's CDR3 is CASSLEGGYSSYEQYF. In DNA, the CDR3 is TGCGCCAGCAGCTTGGAGGGAGGGTACAGCTCCTACGAGCAGTACTTC.

Of note for this clone: One end of the junction is discordant with germline, which a read error may explain. The gene calls are TRBV11-1 and TRBJ2-1; no clear D. This CDR3 is 15 amino acids long. Germline V gives CDR1 SGHAT, CDR2 FQDESV (reference sequence). CDR3 in amino acids: CASSFSDSPYHEQFF. The DNA for the CDR3 is TGTGCCAGCAGCTTTTCTGACTCCCCCTACCATGAGCAGTTCTTC. The entire variable domain, with the rest obtained from reference TRBV11-1 and TRBJ2-1, is as follows: EAEVAQSPRYKITEKSQAVAFWCDPISGHATLYWYRQILGQGPELLVQFQDESVVDDSQLPKDRFSAERLKGVDSTLKIQPAELGDSAMYLCASSFSDSPYHEQFFGPGTRLTVL.

This clone was found a few times. The chain joins TRBV5-1 to TRBJ2-3; 9 nucleotides align to TRBD2. The junction had 8 bases not matched to a gene; V was cut back by 4 bases and J by 2 bases. The CDR3 contains 16 residues. The germline CDR1 and CDR2 sequences are SGHRS and YFSETQ. The CDR3 is CASSPGRGGDTDTQYF. In DNA form, the CDR3 reads TGCGCCAGCAGCCCAGGGCGGGGGGGCGACACAGATACGCAGTATTTT.

This clone was counted at least ten times. The rearrangement uses TRBV28 and TRBJ2-7; the match to TRBD2 covers 8 bases. With 5 bases clipped from V and 9 bases from J, the junction kept 3 bases outside the gene matches. The CDR3 totals 11 residues. The germline V gene encodes CDR1 MDHEN and CDR2 SYDVKM. The CDR3 region is CASSIREGQYF. In DNA, the CDR3 is TGTGCCAGCAGTATCCGGGAGGGGCAGTACTTC.

This clone has just a few counts. The gene calls are TRBV7-8 and TRBJ2-5; possibly TRBD1 for D (5 bases). The CDR3 contains 15 residues. Germline loops: CDR1 SGHVS, CDR2 FQNEAQ. V gave up 2 bases and J gave up 5 bases, with 15 bases separating them. The CDR3, as DNA: TGTGCCAGCAGCTTATGGTCACAGGTTCGTGAGACCCAGTACTTC. Translation: CASSLWSQVRETQYF.

CDR3 residues: CASGQPGWEQYF. For the CDR3, the DNA is TGTGCCAGCGGTCAGCCAGGGTGGGAGCAGTACTTC. The rearrangement uses TRBV27 and TRBJ2-7, with D maybe TRBD1 (5 bases). V dropped 8 bases and J dropped 7 bases, with 15 bases sitting between them. CDR3 length: 12 residues. Germline CDR1 MNHEY, CDR2 SMNVEV (reference sequence).

This clone was seen a handful of times. This chain connects TRBV13 to TRBJ2-5; D not certain. The germline V gene has CDR1 PRHDT and CDR2 FYEKMQ (reference sequence). The ends were cut back, 7 bases at V and 0 bases at J, with 15 bases in the middle. This CDR3 has 15 residues. The CDR3 sequence is CASILRGTYQETQYF. CDR3 nucleotide sequence: TGTGCCAGCATCCTTCGAGGAACGTACCAAGAGACCCAGTACTTC.

This clone came up many times. The chain carries TRBV7-2 and TRBJ2-5; 13 nucleotides agree with TRBD2. J was trimmed by 5 bases and V by 4 bases; bases with no gene match: 1. The V gene's germline CDR1 is SGHTA and CDR2 FQGNSA. CDR3 length: 14 amino acids. CDR3 loop: CASSSGLAGETQYF. DNA of the CDR3: TGTGCCAGCAGCTCGGGACTAGCGGGGGAGACCCAGTACTTC.

The chain recombines TRBV6-5 with TRBJ1-5; perhaps TRBD1 as D (6 bases). CDR1 is MNHEY, CDR2 SVGAGI, per germline. CDR3 length: 14 amino acids. Trimming cost V 6 bases and J 5 bases, with 14 bases left between them. CDR3 coding DNA: TGTGCCAGCAGGAGAATGGACAGCCATCAGCCCCAGCATTTT. This encodes CASRRMDSHQPQHF.

The J gene is TRBJ2-1, the V gene TRBV7-9; 7 nucleotides align to TRBD2. Germline CDR1 SEHNR, CDR2 FQNEAQ (reference sequence). The CDR3 has 16 amino acids. Germline trimming cut 2 bases from V and 6 bases from J; bases unmatched to any gene: 10. The CDR3 here is CASSLRLGGTLNEQFF. CDR3 DNA: TGTGCCAGCAGCTTACGTCTCGGGGGGACCCTCAATGAGCAGTTCTTC.